This record covers a single T cell receptor (beta chain). This clonotype has at least ten counts. Its antigen remains undetermined. Nothing much larger sits one base from this clone, and base qualities are not available. Amplification of TCR beta CDR3 regions was carried out from RNA transcripts. For the first round of RT-PCR on the TCR CDR3, the HTBI primer set was used together with the Qiagen OneStep RT-PCR kit. A second multiplex PCR round built the libraries, followed by size selection and purification. Paired-end sequencing of the libraries was performed with 100 bp reads on an Illumina HiSeq2000. The published analysis was carried out like this. SOAPnuke was used to process the raw data, throwing out any read that contained adapters or uncalled bases, had a mean Phred below 15, or lacked an exact constant-primer or identifier match. High-quality paired reads were merged with COPE v1.2.5, and unique nucleotide sequences were defined as clonotypes. Clonotypes were aligned to IMGT TRBV, TRBD and TRBJ reference segments using MiTCR v1.1. The analysis was restricted to V-J combinations with a frequency above 0.0001, which together covered around 99% of the repertoires. The TCS score was defined as F50 (clonal expansion) divided by E x V (chaos), with BLOSUM62-based TCRdist calculated between CDR3 peptides within each V-J. Welch's t-statistics and random forest reduced 514 V-J features to 10 to 15, which were used in a naive Bayes classifier (R e1071). TCRdb ran its own pipeline on the public reads, namely fastp trimming at Q25 and MiXCR clone calling, and kept in-frame beta chains. Rows are unified per CDR3 protein, each entry keeping the most common DNA and genes. The V and J calls shown here were made by TCRdb, not taken from the authors' results. The sample table lists approximately 490,000 distinct CDR3 sequences, around a fifth of them with a count of one. The ten most abundant clones make up under 55% of the sample.

This sample was included in a study of T cells in Graves' hyperthyroidism and ophthalmopathy (dated by TCRdb to about 2019). About the full investigation: Peripheral blood was collected at initial diagnosis, before any treatment. TCR V-J signatures able to tell the groups apart were searched for in a discovery cohort of approximately 95 patients, of whom 40 to 45 had Graves' ophthalmopathy and about 60 had stable Graves' hyperthyroidism. The roughly 90 discovery patients were divided at random into training and test sets in a 7:3 ratio. After blood sampling, hyperthyroidism patients were treated with methimazole at a starting dose of 30 mg daily, and ophthalmopathy patients were treated with high-dose intravenous methylprednisolone. Thyroid tissue and blood T-cell repertoires from roughly six Graves' hyperthyroidism patients were also compared in the study. Prospective prediction of ophthalmopathy was tested in an independent validation cohort consisting of fewer than 20 hyperthyroidism patients and 17 patients who later progressed to ophthalmopathy. According to the paper, TCR Vbeta CDR3 sequencing was carried out on more than 120 peripheral blood samples, which came from around 43 ophthalmopathy, under 85 hyperthyroidism and approximately 17 progressor patients. Findings and caveats that apply to the study as a whole: Ophthalmopathy was separated from stable hyperthyroidism by a 13 V-J signature model, with approximately 90% sensitivity and about 81% specificity obtained in cross-validation and 80%/75% obtained in testing. Sample size was not statistically predetermined, and blinding of investigators to group allocation was not performed. In validation, the model predicted progression to ophthalmopathy a median of about 5.9 months before onset, with about 64% sensitivity and roughly 73% specificity. Most expanded thyroid clonotypes (frequency above 0.001) were also detected in blood, suggesting blood repertoires may reflect thyroid immune responses.

Ophthalmopathy patients had moderately to severely active disease, with a Clinical Activity Score of 3 or more, a NOSPECS grade of 4 or more, and a disease duration of less than 3 months. Patients with uncontrolled infections, other autoimmune diseases, pregnancy or lactation were excluded. Diagnoses were established on the basis of clinical symptoms, serum thyroxine and TRAb, thyroid ultrasound, and orbital computed tomography. PBMCs were isolated from approximately 10 ml of fresh peripheral blood by Ficoll-Paque density gradient centrifugation. Total RNA was extracted with Trizol reagent, and quality was checked on an Agilent 2100 Bioanalyzer. CDR1 and CDR2 are read off the germline V gene (reference sequence) as LGHDT and YNNKEL. From its cysteine to its phenylalanine, the CDR3 spans 13 amino acids. The sequence is cut down to CDR3 DNA, 39 bases in frame from base 1. Trimming takes 7 bases from V and 6 bases from J, and the germline ends sit 15 bases apart.

The TCR sequence derives from a woman in her 70s with Graves' ophthalmopathy. Rearrangement joined TRBV3-1 to TRBJ1-1; possibly the D gene is TRBD1, per 6 matching bases. Sequencing was done on a sample of blood. The nucleotide sequence reads as follows: TGTGCCAGCACCCTAAGAGGGGGGCCTGAAGCTTTCTTT. Its product reads: CASTLRGGPEAFF.